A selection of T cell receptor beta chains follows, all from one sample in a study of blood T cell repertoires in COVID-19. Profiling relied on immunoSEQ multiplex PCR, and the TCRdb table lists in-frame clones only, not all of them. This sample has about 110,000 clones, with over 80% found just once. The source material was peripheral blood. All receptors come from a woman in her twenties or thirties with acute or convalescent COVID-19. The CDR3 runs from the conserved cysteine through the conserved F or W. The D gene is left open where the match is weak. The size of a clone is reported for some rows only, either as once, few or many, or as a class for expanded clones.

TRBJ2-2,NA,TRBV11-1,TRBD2,CASSLASGTNTGELFF,TGTGCCAGCAGCTTAGCGAGCGGGACGAACACCGGGGAGCTGTTTTTT
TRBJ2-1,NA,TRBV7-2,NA,CASSFLSGTGDEQFF,TGTGCCAGCAGCTTTCTATCCGGGACTGGCGATGAGCAGTTCTTC
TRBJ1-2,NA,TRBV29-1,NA,CSVRQGQGGYTF,TGCAGCGTTCGTCAGGGCCAAGGTGGCTACACCTTC
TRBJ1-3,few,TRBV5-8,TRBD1,CASSNGQGRGNTIYF,TGTGCCAGCAGCAACGGACAGGGGCGGGGAAACACCATATATTTT
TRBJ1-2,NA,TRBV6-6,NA,CASSQGQSGYTF,TGTGCCAGCAGTCAAGGACAGTCTGGCTACACCTTC
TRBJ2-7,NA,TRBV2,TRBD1,CASRAQTGREGEQYF,TGTGCCAGCAGGGCCCAGACAGGGAGAGAGGGCGAGCAGTACTTC
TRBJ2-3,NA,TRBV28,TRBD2,CASSPQAGGRDTQYF,TGTGCCAGCAGTCCCCAAGCGGGGGGCAGGGATACGCAGTATTTT
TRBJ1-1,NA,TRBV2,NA,CASRAGVTEAFF,TGTGCCAGCAGGGCAGGGGTCACTGAAGCTTTCTTT
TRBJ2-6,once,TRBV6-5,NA,CASTQDNSGANVLTF,TGTGCCAGCACTCAGGACAACTCTGGGGCCAACGTCCTGACTTTC
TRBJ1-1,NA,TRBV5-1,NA,CASSDPGAEAFF,TGCGCCAGCAGTGACCCGGGGGCTGAAGCTTTCTTT
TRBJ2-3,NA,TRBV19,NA,CASSVQGLSTQYF,TGTGCCAGTAGCGTCCAGGGACTTTCTACGCAGTATTTT
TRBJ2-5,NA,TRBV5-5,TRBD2,CASSPGLAGTTIQETQYF,TGTGCCAGCAGCCCAGGACTAGCGGGGACCACTATCCAAGAGACCCAGTACTTC
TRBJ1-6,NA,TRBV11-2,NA,CASSLAATTYNSPLHF,TGTGCCAGCAGCTTAGCGGCGACAACCTATAATTCACCCCTCCACTTT
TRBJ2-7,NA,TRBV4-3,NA,CASSQDRTYEQYF,TGCGCCAGCAGCCAAGATCGCACTTACGAGCAGTACTTC
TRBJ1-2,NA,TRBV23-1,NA,CAHNKCSGYTF,TGCGCCCATAATAAGTGCAGTGGCTACACCTTC
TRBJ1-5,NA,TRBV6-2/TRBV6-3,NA,CASSFETAGNQPQHF,TGTGCCAGCAGTTTCGAGACAGCCGGCAATCAGCCCCAGCATTTT
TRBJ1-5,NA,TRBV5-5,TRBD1,CASSFTGTGWNQPQHF,TGTGCCAGCAGCTTTACCGGGACAGGGTGGAATCAGCCCCAGCATTTT
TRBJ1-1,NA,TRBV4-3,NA,CASSQGYRVGTEAFF,TGCGCCAGCAGCCAAGGGTACAGGGTTGGGACTGAAGCTTTCTTT
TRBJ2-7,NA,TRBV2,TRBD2,CASSRLAAHTGEQYF,TGTGCCAGCAGTAGACTAGCAGCACACACGGGGGAGCAGTACTTC
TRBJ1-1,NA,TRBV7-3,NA,CASSLYAGGTEAFF,TGTGCCAGCAGCTTATACGCCGGGGGCACTGAAGCTTTCTTT
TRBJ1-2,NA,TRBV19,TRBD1,CASNGPGTGDYGYTF,TGTGCCAGTAACGGTCCCGGGACAGGGGACTATGGCTACACCTTC
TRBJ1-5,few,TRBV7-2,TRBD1,CASSPRTGDQPQHF,TGTGCCAGCAGCCCACGGACAGGGGATCAGCCCCAGCATTTT
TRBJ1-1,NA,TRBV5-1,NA,CASSLGASMNTEAFF,TGCGCCAGCAGCTTGGGAGCCTCCATGAACACTGAAGCTTTCTTT
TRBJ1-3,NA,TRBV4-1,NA,CASSQEGTPGNTIYF,TGCGCCAGCAGCCAAGAGGGGACTCCTGGAAACACCATATATTTT
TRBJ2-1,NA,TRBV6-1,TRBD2,CASSEGTSGGVSYEQFF,TGTGCCAGCAGTGAAGGGACTAGCGGGGGGGTTTCCTATGAGCAGTTCTTC
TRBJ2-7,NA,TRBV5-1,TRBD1,CASSLAQGTYEQYF,TGCGCCAGCAGCTTGGCACAGGGGACCTACGAGCAGTACTTC
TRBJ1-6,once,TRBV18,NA,CASSPRLDSPLHF,TGTGCCAGCTCACCACGGCTGGATTCACCCCTCCACTTT
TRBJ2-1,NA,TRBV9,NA,CASSVEGGSYNEQFF,TGTGCCAGCAGCGTAGAGGGAGGCTCCTACAATGAGCAGTTCTTC
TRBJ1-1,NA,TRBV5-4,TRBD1,CASSLRQGPNTEAFF,TGTGCCAGCAGCTTACGACAGGGCCCTAACACTGAAGCTTTCTTT
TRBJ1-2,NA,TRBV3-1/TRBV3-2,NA,CASSLSLGGGANYGYTF,TGTGCCAGCAGCCTCAGCCTTGGGGGGGGCGCGAACTATGGCTACACCTTC
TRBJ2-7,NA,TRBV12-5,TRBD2,CASGLWLAGGPVEQYF,TGTGCTAGTGGTTTGTGGTTAGCGGGGGGGCCGGTGGAGCAGTACTTC
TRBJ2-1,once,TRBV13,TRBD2,CASSLWTSPANEQFF,TGTGCCAGCAGCTTATGGACTAGCCCCGCCAATGAGCAGTTCTTC
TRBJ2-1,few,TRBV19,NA,CASKRDRSSYNEQFF,TGTGCCAGTAAAAGAGACAGGTCCTCCTACAATGAGCAGTTCTTC
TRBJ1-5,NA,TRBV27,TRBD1,CASKQGAQPQHF,TGTGCCAGCAAACAGGGGGCTCAGCCCCAGCATTTT
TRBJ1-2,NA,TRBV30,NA,CAWSPQGDGAFGYGYTF,TGTGCCTGGAGCCCACAGGGAGACGGGGCATTCGGCTATGGCTACACCTTC
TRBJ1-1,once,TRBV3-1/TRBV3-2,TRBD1,CASSLPGQIYTEAFF,TGTGCCAGCAGCCTACCGGGACAGATTTACACTGAAGCTTTCTTT
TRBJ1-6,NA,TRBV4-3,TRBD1,CASSLQPPGTANSPLHF,TGCGCCAGCAGCCTACAACCTCCCGGGACAGCAAATTCACCCCTCCACTTT
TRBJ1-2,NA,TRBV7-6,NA,CASSLMGWQDYGYTF,TGTGCCAGCAGCTTAATGGGTTGGCAGGACTATGGCTACACCTTC